The 5 T cell receptor beta chains below come from one sample, sequenced in a study of identical twins. TCRdb itself ran the 5' RACE reads through MiXCR, one entry per CDR3 protein. The repertoire holds about 890,000 distinct CDR3 sequences, with roughly an eighth as singletons. The same sample was also studied in work on yellow fever vaccine responses in identical twins.

The material sequenced was PBMCs. All receptors derive from a woman under 30 in good health.

DNA of the CDR3: TGTGCCAGCAGGGGACTAACGAGAAAAGAGACCCAGTACTTC. Protein: CASRGLTRKETQYF. The rearrangement joins TRBV6-1 to TRBJ2-5; 7 nucleotides match TRBD2. Looked up from germline, CDR1 is MNHNS and CDR2 is SASEGT. V was clipped by 6 bases and J by 3 bases; unmatched bases: 7. CDR3 length: 14 residues.

The chain uses TRBV29-1 and TRBJ1-4; possibly TRBD1 for D (5 bases). Trimming took 5 bases from V and 7 from J, leaving 14 bases between them. The germline CDR1 and CDR2 sequences are SQVTM and ANQGSEA. The length of the CDR3 is 13 residues. The CDR3 loop is CSVLWGRGEKLFF. CDR3 DNA: TGCAGCGTTCTTTGGGGAAGGGGTGAAAAACTGTTTTTT. Using reference TRBV29-1 and TRBJ1-4 for the parts outside the CDR3, the full variable domain is SAVISQKPSRDICQRGTSLTIQCQVDSQVTMMFWYRQQPGQSLTLIATANQGSEATYESGFVIDKFPISRPNLTFSTLTVSNMSPEDSSIYLCSVLWGRGEKLFFGSGTQLSVL.

This clonotype appeared a few times. The V gene is TRBV6-1, the J gene TRBJ2-3; D perhaps matches TRBD1 (5 bases). CDR3 length: 15 residues. CDR1 is MNHNS, CDR2 SASEGT, per germline. Trimming pared 3 bases from V and 2 bases from J, leaving 12 bases between. The CDR3 region has the DNA TGTGCCAGCAGTGATAGAGACAGACTCACAGATACGCAGTATTTT. Residues: CASSDRDRLTDTQYF.

This chain links TRBV12-3 or TRBV12-4 with TRBJ1-5; D is ambiguous. This CDR3 spans 14 amino acids. The ends were cut back, 5 bases at V and 8 bases at J, with 16 bases in the middle. In nucleotides, the CDR3 is TGTGCCAGCAGTCCCATCCGAGGGCCCGAGCCCCAGCATTTT. This translates into CASSPIRGPEPQHF.

The sample holds a few counts of this clonotype. The gene calls are TRBV4-1 and TRBJ2-5, with D possibly matching TRBD1 (5 bases). The ends were cut back, 4 bases at V and 5 bases at J, with 14 bases in the middle. From germline, CDR1 is MGHRA and CDR2 YSYEKL. The CDR3 totals 14 residues. In DNA, the CDR3 is TGCGCCAGCAGCCCCGGTGTGGGGCGGGAGACCCAGTACTTC. Translation: CASSPGVGRETQYF.